These T cell receptor beta chains were read from a single sample in a study of cytomegalovirus exposure and HLA in healthy donors. TCRdb keeps only in-frame clones here, not all; method: immunoSEQ multiplex PCR. The sample lists 90,000 to 150,000 clones, around 79% occurring once. Sequencing input: PBMCs. The receptors derive from a woman between 25 and 40 years old in good health and CMV-seropositive. Each CDR3 is given with its conserved first and last residue.

cdr3_length: 14; v_call: TRBV14; cdr3_aa: CASSQEDSWTPLHF
cdr3_length: 12; v_call: TRBV7-2; cdr3_aa: CASSLLSYGYTF
cdr3_length: 15; v_call: TRBV19; cdr3_aa: CASSMIRGITDTQYF
cdr3_length: 16; v_call: TRBV5-4; cdr3_aa: CASSPQTSGRGNEQFF
cdr3_length: 15; v_call: TRBV7-9; cdr3_aa: CASSLVGGGYEKLFF
cdr3_length: 14; v_call: TRBV5-4; cdr3_aa: CASSKTGQGNTIYF
cdr3_length: 13; v_call: TRBV28; cdr3_aa: CASIGTGGYGYTF
cdr3_length: 16; v_call: TRBV23-1; cdr3_aa: CASSQSVSRGVPEAFF
cdr3_length: 12; v_call: TRBV6-5; cdr3_aa: CASSYGGNGYTF
cdr3_length: 17; v_call: TRBV5-1; cdr3_aa: CASSLGFVPGNNEKLFF
cdr3_length: 12; v_call: TRBV27; cdr3_aa: CASPPGTEEQYF
cdr3_length: 14; v_call: TRBV29-1; cdr3_aa: CSVEDTGSSYEQYF
cdr3_length: 16; v_call: TRBV18; cdr3_aa: CASSPTSGGAYNEQFF
cdr3_length: 15; v_call: TRBV6-1; cdr3_aa: CASSEALAATGELFF
cdr3_length: 15; v_call: TRBV7-9; cdr3_aa: CASSNRLAGVETQYF
cdr3_length: 18; v_call: TRBV28; cdr3_aa: CASSLGVGQGGRGETQYF
cdr3_length: 13; v_call: TRBV10-3; cdr3_aa: CAIRRDSNYGYTF
cdr3_length: 14; v_call: TRBV19; cdr3_aa: CASRSWDRGEKLFF
cdr3_length: 15; v_call: TRBV6-5; cdr3_aa: CASSVREGRSDTQYF
cdr3_length: 14; v_call: TRBV7-2; cdr3_aa: CASSLIGGAQPQHF
cdr3_length: 18; v_call: TRBV5-4; cdr3_aa: CASSLGGGGTPSYNEQFF
cdr3_length: 16; v_call: TRBV5-1; cdr3_aa: CASSLQGGLTNTEAFF
cdr3_length: 15; v_call: TRBV28; cdr3_aa: CASSLRGGYQETQYF